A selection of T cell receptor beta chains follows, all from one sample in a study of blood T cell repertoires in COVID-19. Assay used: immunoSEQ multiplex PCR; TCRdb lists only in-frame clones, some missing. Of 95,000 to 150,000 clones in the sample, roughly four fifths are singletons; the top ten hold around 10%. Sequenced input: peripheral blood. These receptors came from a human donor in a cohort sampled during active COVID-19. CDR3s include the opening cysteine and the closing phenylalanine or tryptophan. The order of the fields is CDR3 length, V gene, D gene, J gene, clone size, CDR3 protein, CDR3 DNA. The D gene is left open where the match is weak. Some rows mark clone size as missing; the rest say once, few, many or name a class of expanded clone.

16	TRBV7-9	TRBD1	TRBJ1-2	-	CASSDSGQGPLYGYTF	TGTGCCAGCAGCGATTCGGGACAGGGGCCCCTCTATGGCTACACCTTC
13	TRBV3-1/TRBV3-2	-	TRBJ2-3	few	CASSQFYPPSQYF	TGTGCCAGCAGCCAATTTTATCCCCCCTCGCAGTATTTT
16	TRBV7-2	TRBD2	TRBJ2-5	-	CASSREASGGGETQYF	TGTGCCAGCAGCCGGGAGGCTAGCGGGGGGGGAGAGACCCAGTACTTC
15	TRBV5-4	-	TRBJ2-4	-	CASSLAQGRESIQYF	TGTGCCAGCAGCTTGGCCCAAGGAAGGGAGAGCATTCAGTACTTC
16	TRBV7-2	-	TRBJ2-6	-	CASSFAGNSGANVLTF	TGTGCCAGCAGCTTTGCAGGGAACTCTGGGGCCAACGTCCTGACTTTC
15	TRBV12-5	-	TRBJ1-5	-	CASGLVGGSNQPQHF	TGTGCTAGTGGTTTGGTGGGGGGTTCCAATCAGCCCCAGCATTTT
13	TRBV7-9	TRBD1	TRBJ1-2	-	CASSLGQGYGYTF	TGTGCCAGCAGCTTAGGACAGGGGTATGGCTACACCTTC
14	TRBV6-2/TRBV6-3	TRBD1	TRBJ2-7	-	CASSGTGLPYEQYF	TGTGCCAGCAGCGGGACAGGGCTTCCTTACGAGCAGTACTTC
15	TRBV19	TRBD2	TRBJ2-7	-	CASRESGGYSYEQYF	TGTGCCAGTAGGGAAAGCGGGGGCTACTCCTACGAGCAGTACTTC
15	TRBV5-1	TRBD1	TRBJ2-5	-	CASSAEGTGIETQYF	TGCGCCAGCAGCGCCGAGGGGACAGGGATAGAGACCCAGTACTTC
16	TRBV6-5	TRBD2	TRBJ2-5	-	CASSYGLAGDQETQYF	TGTGCCAGCAGTTACGGACTAGCGGGGGATCAAGAGACCCAGTACTTC
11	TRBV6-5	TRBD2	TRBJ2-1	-	CARRGGPKQFF	TGTGCCAGACGGGGGGGCCCGAAGCAGTTCTTC
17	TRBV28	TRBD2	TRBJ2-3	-	CASSLPLSGGATDTQYF	TGTGCCAGCAGTTTACCCCTCAGCGGGGGGGCAACAGATACGCAGTATTTT
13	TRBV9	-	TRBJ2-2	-	CASSTRETGELFF	TGTGCCAGCAGCACCCGAGAAACCGGGGAGCTGTTTTTT
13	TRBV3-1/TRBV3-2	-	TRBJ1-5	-	CASSPSGVQPQHF	TGTGCCAGCAGCCCGTCAGGGGTTCAGCCCCAGCATTTT
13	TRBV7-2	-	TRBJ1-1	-	CASRPGGRTEAFF	TGTGCCAGCAGGCCGGGGGGAAGAACTGAAGCTTTCTTT
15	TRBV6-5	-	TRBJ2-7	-	CASRVGTPSSYEQYF	TGTGCCAGCAGGGTCGGGACACCGAGCTCCTACGAGCAGTACTTC
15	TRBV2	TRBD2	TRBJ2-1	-	CASSEGLARHNEQFF	TGTGCCAGCAGTGAGGGACTAGCGAGACACAATGAGCAGTTCTTC
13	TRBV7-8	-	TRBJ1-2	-	CASSLGEGNGYTF	TGTGCCAGCAGCTTGGGGGAGGGGAATGGCTACACCTTC
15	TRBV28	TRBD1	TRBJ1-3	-	CASTLGTGNGNTIYF	TGTGCCAGCACCCTTGGGACAGGCAACGGAAACACCATATATTTT
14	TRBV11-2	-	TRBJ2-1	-	CASSLVEAYNEQFF	TGTGCCAGCAGCTTAGTTGAGGCCTACAATGAGCAGTTCTTC
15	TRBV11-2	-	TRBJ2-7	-	CASYLAAQISYEQYF	TGTGCCAGCTACTTGGCTGCACAGATTTCCTACGAGCAGTACTTC
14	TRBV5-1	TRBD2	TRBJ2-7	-	CASSNPSGPYEQYF	TGCGCCAGCAGCAACCCTAGCGGCCCCTACGAGCAGTACTTC
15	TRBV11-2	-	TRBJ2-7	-	CASSLAPGDSHEQYF	TGTGCCAGCAGCTTAGCTCCTGGCGACAGCCACGAGCAGTACTTC
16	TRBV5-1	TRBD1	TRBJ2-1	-	CASSTGTGESYNEQFF	TGCGCCAGCAGCACTGGGACAGGGGAGTCCTACAATGAGCAGTTCTTC
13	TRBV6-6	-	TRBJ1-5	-	CASTGQSNQPQHF	TGTGCCAGCACCGGACAGAGCAATCAGCCCCAGCATTTT
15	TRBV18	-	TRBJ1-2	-	CASSPSRDPSPGYTF	TGTGCCAGCTCACCAAGCCGGGATCCCTCCCCTGGCTACACCTTC
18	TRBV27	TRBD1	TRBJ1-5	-	CANQSGTGDPYSNQPQHF	TGTGCCAATCAATCCGGGACAGGGGACCCCTATAGCAATCAGCCCCAGCATTTT
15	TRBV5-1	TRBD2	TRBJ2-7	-	CASSLEAGGLGEQYF	TGCGCCAGCAGCTTGGAAGCGGGGGGCCTGGGCGAGCAGTACTTC
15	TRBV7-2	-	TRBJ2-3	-	CASSSRGGESDTQYF	TGTGCCAGCAGCTCTCGGGGCGGGGAGTCAGATACGCAGTATTTT
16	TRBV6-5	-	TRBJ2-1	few	CASSYSGRVSYNEQFF	TGTGCCAGCAGTTACTCGGGCAGGGTGTCCTACAATGAGCAGTTCTTC
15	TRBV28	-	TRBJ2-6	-	CATLLPGAGANVLTF	TGTGCCACCCTATTACCGGGGGCTGGGGCCAACGTCCTGACTTTC
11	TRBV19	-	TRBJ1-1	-	CASSSQGGAFF	TGTGCCAGTAGTAGCCAGGGTGGAGCTTTCTTT
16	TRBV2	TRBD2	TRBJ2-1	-	CASSELPSGGRNEQFF	TGTGCCAGCAGTGAATTGCCTAGCGGGGGGCGGAATGAGCAGTTCTTC
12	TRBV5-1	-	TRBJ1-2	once	CASSLAGYGYTF	TGCGCCAGCAGCTTGGCCGGTTATGGCTACACCTTC
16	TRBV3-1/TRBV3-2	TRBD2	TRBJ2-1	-	CASSQLAGVFYNEQFF	TGTGCCAGCAGCCAATTAGCGGGGGTCTTCTACAATGAGCAGTTCTTC
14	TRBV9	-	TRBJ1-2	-	CASSVTPFENGYTF	TGTGCCAGCAGCGTAACCCCCTTCGAGAATGGCTACACCTTC
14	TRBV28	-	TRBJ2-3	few	CASSFLSGTDTQYF	TGTGCCAGCAGCTTCCTCTCCGGCACAGATACGCAGTATTTT
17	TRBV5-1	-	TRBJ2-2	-	CASSLEGRGTYTGELFF	TGCGCCAGCAGCTTGGAAGGCAGGGGTACATACACCGGGGAGCTGTTTTTT
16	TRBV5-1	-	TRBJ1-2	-	CASSLWLFSTDDGYTF	TGCGCCAGCAGCTTGTGGCTCTTCTCAACAGACGATGGCTACACCTTC
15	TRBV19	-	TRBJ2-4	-	CASSMYQGAKNIQYF	TGTGCCAGTAGTATGTACCAGGGGGCCAAAAACATTCAGTACTTC
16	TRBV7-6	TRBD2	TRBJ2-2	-	CASSSLAGGNTGELFF	TGTGCCAGCAGCTCCCTAGCGGGGGGAAACACCGGGGAGCTGTTTTTT
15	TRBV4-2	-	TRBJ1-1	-	CASSLHPGQNTEAFF	TGTGCCAGCAGCCTGCACCCGGGACAGAACACTGAAGCTTTCTTT
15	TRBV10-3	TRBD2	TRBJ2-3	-	CAITTSGARTDTQYF	TGTGCCATCACCACTAGCGGGGCCCGCACAGATACGCAGTATTTT
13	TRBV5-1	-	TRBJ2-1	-	CASSLPQFDEQFF	TGCGCCAGCAGCTTGCCACAGTTTGATGAGCAGTTCTTC